This TCR beta chain was retrieved from a study of OX40 agonist ivuxolimab in advanced cancers. Germline CDR1 and CDR2: ENHRY and SYGVKD. This CDR3 contains 17 residues. V was cut by 2 bases and J by 4 bases, with 20 bases left in between. The protocol was immunoSEQ multiplex PCR, while the TCRdb copy is restricted to in-frame clones and leaves out a portion. The data contain 48,000 or so clones, roughly 81% of them singletons. Study outcomes and limitations: In the expanded peripheral T cells, antigen specificity was never determined.

As concerns this clone: The antigen remains undetermined.

This sequence joins TRBV10-3 and TRBJ1-2, with a weak D call TRBD1 (5 bases). The sample consisted of CD4+ or CD8+ T cells sorted from blood, taken in a trial of the OX40 agonist ivuxolimab. The sequence was obtained from an adult with an advanced solid tumor such as melanoma, head and neck, liver or kidney cancer. CDR3: CAISELSGTEEIYGYTF. DNA of the CDR3: TGTGCCATCAGTGAGCTGTCCGGGACCGAGGAAATCTATGGCTACACCTTC.